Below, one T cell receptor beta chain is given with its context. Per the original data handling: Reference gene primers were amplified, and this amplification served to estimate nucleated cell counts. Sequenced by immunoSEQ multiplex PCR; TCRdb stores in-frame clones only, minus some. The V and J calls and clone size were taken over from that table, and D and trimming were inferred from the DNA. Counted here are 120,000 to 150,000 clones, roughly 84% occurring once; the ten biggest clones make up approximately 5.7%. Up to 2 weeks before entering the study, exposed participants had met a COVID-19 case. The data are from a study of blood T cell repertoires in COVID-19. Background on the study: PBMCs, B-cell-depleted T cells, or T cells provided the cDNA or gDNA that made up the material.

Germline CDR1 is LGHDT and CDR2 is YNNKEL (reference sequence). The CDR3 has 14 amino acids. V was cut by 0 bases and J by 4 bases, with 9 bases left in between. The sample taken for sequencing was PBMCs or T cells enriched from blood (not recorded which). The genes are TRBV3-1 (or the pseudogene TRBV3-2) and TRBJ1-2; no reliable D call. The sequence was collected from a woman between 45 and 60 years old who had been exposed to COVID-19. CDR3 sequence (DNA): TGTGCCAGCAGCCAAGATAACAGATTCTATGGCTACACCTTC. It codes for CASSQDNRFYGYTF.